The 5 T cell receptor beta chains listed next were all sequenced from one sample in a study of blood T cell repertoires in COVID-19. The protocol was immunoSEQ multiplex PCR, while the TCRdb copy is restricted to in-frame clones and leaves out a portion. The sample lists 200,000 to 250,000 clones, about 87% occurring once. The material sequenced was PBMCs or T cells enriched from blood (not recorded which). The receptors come from a man between 45 and 60 years old who had been exposed to COVID-19.

The chain carries TRBV3-1 (or the pseudogene TRBV3-2) and TRBJ1-2, with D tentatively TRBD1 (5 bases). The CDR3 has 18 residues. Looked up from germline, CDR1 is LGHDT and CDR2 is YNNKEL (reference sequence). V was clipped by 4 bases and J by 4 bases, with 25 bases between them. CDR3 coding DNA: TGTGCCAGCAGCCTAAGAATACCTGGGGAGGGGTTGAGCTATGGCTACACCTTC. It translates to CASSLRIPGEGLSYGYTF.

This rearrangement joins TRBV28 to TRBJ1-6; the D gene is possibly TRBD1 (6 bases). This CDR3 is built from 15 residues. V was shortened by 10 bases and J by 7 bases, with 20 bases between the two germline ends. Germline values: CDR1 MDHEN, CDR2 SYDVKM. DNA of the CDR3: TGTGCCACCTACGAAGGCGCAGGGGCAAATTCACCCCTCCACTTT. It codes for CATYEGAGANSPLHF.

The chain couples TRBV4-2 to TRBJ1-2; no firm D call. Germline V lookup: CDR1 LGHNA, CDR2 YNFKEQ. V lost 0 bases and J 5 bases, leaving 16 bases between the germline ends. The CDR3 extends over 16 amino acids. CDR3 in DNA: TGTGCCAGCAGCCAAGATCGAAACAAAGGAGGGTATGGCTACACCTTC. Translation gives CASSQDRNKGGYGYTF.

The rearrangement joins TRBV7-2 to TRBJ1-1; D remains unclear. The germline V gene encodes CDR1 SGHTA and CDR2 FQGNSA. V was cut by 5 bases and J by 1 base, with 11 bases left in between. The CDR3 is made up of 14 amino acids. In DNA form, the CDR3 reads TGTGCCAGCAGCCCCTGGGAGGGGAACACTGAAGCTTTCTTT. Encoded protein: CASSPWEGNTEAFF.

The V gene is TRBV2, the J gene TRBJ1-1; D not resolved. The CDR3 is 13 residues long. Germline loops: CDR1 SNHLY, CDR2 FYNNEI. Between the trimmed V and J ends, which lost 7 bases and 5 bases, there was a span of 14 bases. The CDR3 DNA reads as TGTGCCAGCACTTACACTGGGAGGACTGAAGCTTTCTTT. It is translated as CASTYTGRTEAFF.